The text below deals with one T cell receptor (beta chain). Authors' processing steps: Amplification with reference gene primers provided the estimates of nucleated cell counts. Sequenced by immunoSEQ multiplex PCR; TCRdb stores in-frame clones only, minus some. Clone size and V and J calls were adopted from that table, with D and trimming inferred from the DNA. The data show under 500,000 clones, more than 85% seen once. This entry is derived from a study of blood T cell repertoires in COVID-19. In the study overall: In each case, the material was cDNA or gDNA derived from T cells, B-cell-depleted T cells, or PBMCs.

The V segment lost 4 bases and the J segment 4 bases; nucleotides outside the gene matches: 8. The CDR3 consists of 16 residues. Per germline, CDR1 MGHRA and CDR2 YSYEKL. Source material: peripheral blood. This clonotype was sampled from a woman aged 30 to 39 with acute or convalescent COVID-19. V and J are TRBV4-1 and TRBJ2-1; 9 nucleotides line up with TRBD2. The CDR3 is CASSRALAGQYNEQFF. The CDR3 nucleotides read TGCGCCAGCAGCCGAGCACTAGCGGGCCAATACAATGAGCAGTTCTTC.